Listed here are 10 T cell receptor beta chains from one sample, sequenced in a study of graft-versus-host responses after intestinal transplantation (dated by TCRdb to about 2021). What these receptors recognize is not known. Library creation used the immunoSEQ multiplex PCR assay. The immuneACCESS repertoire file appears here via TCRdb, limited to in-frame rearrangements. These files lack a portion of the clones; in checked studies, under half of the deficit traces to unresolved V genes, and the cause of the others is not known. The sample table lists just over 95,000 clones, approximately 90% of them with a count of one. More than 0.15% of the sample lies in the top ten. Reading the label with the study, this specimen's time point is: cells obtained before transplantation from donor or recipient. The source material was unstimulated CD4+ T cells sorted from spleen or lymph node cells, sampled before intestinal transplant. These receptors were collected from a human donor who received an intestinal transplant.

In the case of this clone: Distinct nucleotide sequences in the sample also encode this CDR3. CDR3 residues: CASSVRGSGANVLTF. CDR3 DNA sequence: TGTGCCAGCAGCGTCAGGGGTTCTGGGGCCAACGTCCTGACTTTC. This chain joins TRBV9 and TRBJ2-6; D may be TRBD1 (6 bases). CDR3 length equals 15 residues. Germline assignment: CDR1 SGDLS and CDR2 YYNGEE. V was clipped by 2 bases and J by 1 base, with 7 bases between them.

In its sample, this clone was seen a few times. The chain links TRBV10-2 to TRBJ1-4; 10 bases fit TRBD1. Germline V gives CDR1 WSHSY, CDR2 SAAADI. Trimming took 2 bases from V and 2 from J; bases not matched to a gene: 5. CDR3 length equals 17 residues. CDR3 amino acids: CASSEPTGGNTNEKLFF. The CDR3 bases are TGCGCCAGCAGTGAGCCGACAGGGGGCAATACTAATGAAAAACTGTTTTTT.

This chain uses TRBV5-6 with TRBJ1-2; a possible D gene is TRBD1 (6 bases). Germline CDR1 and CDR2: SGHDT and YYEEEE. This CDR3 is 15 amino acids long. With 4 bases removed from V and 4 bases from J, the gap between germline ends came to 17 bases. The CDR3 bases are TGTGCCAGCAGCCTAAGAGGGGGTGGGGGCTATGGCTACACCTTC. Protein sequence: CASSLRGGGGYGYTF. Supplemented by reference TRBV5-6 and TRBJ1-2, the full variable domain reads DAGVTQSPTHLIKTRGQQVTLRCSPKSGHDTVSWYQQALGQGPQFIFQYYEEEERQRGNFPDRFSGHQFPNYSSELNVNALLLGDSALYLCASSLRGGGGYGYTFGSGTRLTVV.

The chain is built from TRBV4-3 and TRBJ2-1; the match to TRBD1 covers 8 bases. Germline trimming cut 4 bases from V and 5 bases from J; bases unmatched to any gene: 7. The CDR3 loop spans 15 amino acids. The germline gives CDR1 LGHNA, CDR2 YSLEER. CDR3 loop: CASSRGDRLNNEQFF. The CDR3 region has the DNA TGCGCCAGCAGCCGGGGGGACAGGTTAAACAATGAGCAGTTCTTC.

This rearrangement joins TRBV29-1 to TRBJ2-3, with TRBD1 matching 8 bases. The CDR3 runs to 13 residues. CDR1 SQVTM and CDR2 ANQGSEA come from the germline V gene. The junction had 8 bases not matched to a gene; V was cut back by 4 bases and J by 8 bases. The CDR3 loop reads CSVVQGALRTQYF. CDR3 bases: TGCAGCGTTGTTCAGGGGGCTTTGCGTACGCAGTATTTT.

A single count supports this clone. The rearrangement links TRBV18 to TRBJ2-7, with D possibly TRBD1 on 5 matching bases. This CDR3 spans 15 amino acids. Germline-derived CDR1 and CDR2 are KGHSH and LQKENI. Trimming left V 3 bases short and J 0 bases short, with 12 bases between. The CDR3 protein is CASSPLSDSSYEQYF. As DNA, the CDR3 is TGTGCCAGCTCACCGCTGAGCGACAGCTCCTACGAGCAGTACTTC.

About this clone itself: Compared with germline, one end of the junction differs, possibly owing to a read error. The chain joins TRBV5-1 to TRBJ1-1; D is ambiguous. The CDR3 runs 15 residues. Germline V gives CDR1 SGHRS, CDR2 YFSETQ. CDR3 in amino acids: CAGSTGDPPNTEAFF. The DNA of the CDR3 is TGCGCCGGCAGCACGGGAGACCCACCAAACACTGAAGCTTTCTTT.

This clone was observed a few times. V and J are TRBV7-2 and TRBJ1-1, with no clear D. The CDR3 spans 13 residues. In germline, CDR1 is SGHTA, CDR2 FQGNSA. Trimming pared 5 bases from V and 5 bases from J, leaving 12 bases between. The CDR3 here is CASSIQRRTEAFF. The CDR3 nucleotides are TGTGCCAGCAGCATTCAGCGGCGAACTGAAGCTTTCTTT.

This chain connects TRBV19 to TRBJ1-1, with 8 positions matching TRBD1. Per the germline V gene, CDR1 is LNHDA and CDR2 is SQIVND (reference sequence). CDR3 length equals 11 residues. With 6 bases clipped from V and 8 bases from J, the junction kept 2 bases outside the gene matches. CDR3: CASRRQGEAFF. DNA for the CDR3: TGTGCCAGTAGAAGACAGGGGGAAGCTTTCTTT. The whole variable domain, filled in from reference TRBV19 and TRBJ1-1, reads DGGITQSPKYLFRKEGQNVTLSCEQNLNHDAMYWYRQDPGQGLRLIYYSQIVNDFQKGDIAEGYSVSREKKESFPLTVTSAQKNPTAFYLCASRRQGEAFFGQGTRLTVV.

The CDR3 DNA is TGCGCCAGCAGCTTGCGGGGGGACCCTAGCTCCTACGAGCAGTACTTC. Its translation: CASSLRGDPSSYEQYF. The chain employs TRBV5-1 and TRBJ2-7; 7 bases line up with TRBD2. Germline V CDR1 and CDR2: SGHRS, YFSETQ. The CDR3 extends over 16 amino acids. With V trimmed by 1 base and J by 0 bases, 7 bases remained unmatched.